The 14 T cell receptor beta chains below come from one sample, sequenced in a study of glioma-infiltrating T cells after dendritic cell vaccination. Time point: after dendritic cell vaccination, including at tumor progression/relapse. Here immunoSEQ multiplex PCR was the method, and the copy in TCRdb shows in-frame clones only, minus some. Here the sample spans roughly 100,000 clones, around 87% being singletons. Sequenced material: blood, taken after dendritic cell vaccination. Receptors were obtained from a human donor with glioblastoma.

This chain uses TRBV14 with TRBJ1-6, with TRBD1 as a possible D gene (5 bases). The V gene lost 1 base and the J gene lost 10 bases, with 14 bases spanning the gap. This CDR3 is 15 amino acids long. Germline CDR1 is SGHDN and CDR2 is FVKESK. The CDR3 reads CASSQARTGDSPLHF. The CDR3 DNA reads as TGTGCCAGCAGCCAAGCCCGCACAGGCGACTCACCCCTCCACTTT.

V is TRBV9 and J is TRBJ2-1; 7 bases match TRBD2. Germline assignment: CDR1 SGDLS and CDR2 YYNGEE. V lost 7 bases, J lost 7 bases, and 14 bases stayed unmatched. The CDR3 sequence is 15 residues long. CDR3 residues: CASGMGGGPENEQFF. The CDR3 DNA follows: TGTGCCAGCGGGATGGGGGGAGGGCCGGAAAATGAGCAGTTCTTC.

The chain couples TRBV6-1 to TRBJ1-1; 9 positions match TRBD1. J lost 0 bases, V lost 5 bases, and 4 bases had no gene match. CDR1 is MNHNS, CDR2 SASEGT, per germline. This CDR3 region has 15 residues. The CDR3 protein is CASSHRGLMNTEAFF. The CDR3 region has the DNA TGTGCCAGCAGTCACAGGGGGCTTATGAACACTGAAGCTTTCTTT.

This rearrangement joins TRBV28 to TRBJ1-1; possible D gene TRBD1, 5 bases. This CDR3 has 16 amino acids. Germline lookup yields CDR1 MDHEN and CDR2 SYDVKM. The V end was cut by 5 bases, the J end by 2 bases, with 18 bases between. For the CDR3, the DNA is TGTGCCAGCAGTGGTACTACAGGACCCAAAAACACTGAAGCTTTCTTT. Amino acids: CASSGTTGPKNTEAFF.

J is TRBJ2-3 and V is TRBV5-4; 10 bases are shared with TRBD2. J gave up 1 base and V 5 bases, and 4 bases lay outside the gene matches. Germline CDR1 is SGHNT and CDR2 is YYREEE (reference sequence). This CDR3 spans 15 amino acids. The CDR3 region has the DNA TGTGCCAGCAGATCTACTAGCGGGGGCACAGATACGCAGTATTTT. Protein product: CASRSTSGGTDTQYF.

CDR3 region: CASSFSSHQPQHF. In DNA, the CDR3 is TGTGCCAGCAGCTTTTCGAGTCATCAGCCCCAGCATTTT. The chain links TRBV7-2 to TRBJ1-5; D unclear. V gave up 3 bases and J gave up 5 bases, with 8 bases separating them. Germline-derived CDR1 and CDR2 are SGHTA and FQGNSA. The CDR3 totals 13 residues.

This clone was seen once. The chain couples TRBV7-8 to TRBJ2-3, with 8 positions matching TRBD1. V lost 5 bases and J lost 2; bases outside the gene matches: 6. The length of the CDR3 is 15 residues. Germline V gives CDR1 SGHVS, CDR2 FQNEAQ. CDR3 DNA: TGTGCCAGCAGCCGGACAGGGACATTCACAGATACGCAGTATTTT. Translation: CASSRTGTFTDTQYF. Together with reference TRBV7-8 and TRBJ2-3, the CDR3 gives the full variable domain: GAGVSQSPRYKVAKRGQDVALRCDPISGHVSLFWYQQALGQGPEFLTYFQNEAQLDKSGLPSDRFFAERPEGSVSTLKIQRTQQEDSAVYLCASSRTGTFTDTQYFGPGTRLTVL.

The chain is built from TRBV7-8 and TRBJ2-2; D gene unclear. The V and J ends lost 1 base and 6 bases respectively, with 15 bases between them. Germline CDR1 SGHVS, CDR2 FQNEAQ. The CDR3 is 16 residues long. This CDR3 reads CASSLERIRVAGELFF. For the CDR3, the DNA is TGTGCCAGCAGCTTAGAGCGTATTCGGGTGGCCGGGGAGCTGTTTTTT.

The V call is TRBV7-9, the J call TRBJ2-5; 10 positions agree with TRBD1. The CDR3 is 14 amino acids. Germline CDR1 reads SEHNR; CDR2 reads FQNEAQ (reference sequence). Germline trimming cut 6 bases from V and 5 bases from J; bases unmatched to any gene: 6. CDR3 sequence reads: CASRGTGAVETQYF. The CDR3 DNA reads as TGTGCCAGCAGGGGGACAGGGGCGGTGGAGACCCAGTACTTC.

This clone was detected a few times. The rearrangement uses TRBV10-3 and TRBJ1-1, with 10 nucleotides matching TRBD1. Unmatched junction bases numbered 6, after V lost 6 bases and J lost 2 bases. Germline CDR1 and CDR2: ENHRY and SYGVKD. The CDR3 sequence is 15 residues long. The CDR3 DNA reads as TGTGCCATCAGGGAGACAGGGGGCCAAAACACTGAAGCTTTCTTT. The encoded protein is CAIRETGGQNTEAFF.

V usage is TRBV29-1 and J usage is TRBJ1-2; possible D gene TRBD1, 5 bases. V lost 7 bases to trimming and J lost 2 bases, with 14 bases between them. CDR3 length equals 13 residues. Germline V gene data show CDR1 as SQVTM and CDR2 as ANQGSEA. The CDR3 bases are TGCAGCGCCCGGGACTTGTCCAACTATGGCTACACCTTC. Protein product: CSARDLSNYGYTF.

The chain carries TRBV9 and TRBJ2-4, with 10 bases fitting TRBD2. Germline V gene data show CDR1 as SGDLS and CDR2 as YYNGEE. The CDR3 consists of 17 residues. The V gene end was trimmed by 4 bases and the J gene end by 1 base; junction bases not matched to a gene: 8. The DNA for the CDR3 is TGTGCCAGCAGCCCCGCGCCGGGACTAGCGGCCAAAAACATTCAGTACTTC. Residues: CASSPAPGLAAKNIQYF.

CDR3 sequence (DNA): TGTGCCAGCAGCTCCGGGACAGGGTCCTATAGCAATCAGCCCCAGCATTTT. Translated: CASSSGTGSYSNQPQHF. The chain couples TRBV5-8 to TRBJ1-5; 9 bases are shared with TRBD1. Unmatched junction bases numbered 7, after V lost 3 bases and J lost 0 bases. The CDR3 length is 17 residues. Germline V gene data show CDR1 as SGHTS and CDR2 as YDEGEE.

The gene calls are TRBV18 and TRBJ2-5; 7 bases line up with TRBD1. The CDR3 has 17 amino acids. The J segment lost 0 bases and the V segment lost 3 bases, leaving 10 bases of the junction unmatched. CDR1 is KGHSH, CDR2 LQKENI, per germline. CDR3 residues: CASSPANRGWYQETQYF. Written as DNA, the CDR3 is TGTGCCAGCTCACCTGCGAACAGGGGATGGTACCAAGAGACCCAGTACTTC.